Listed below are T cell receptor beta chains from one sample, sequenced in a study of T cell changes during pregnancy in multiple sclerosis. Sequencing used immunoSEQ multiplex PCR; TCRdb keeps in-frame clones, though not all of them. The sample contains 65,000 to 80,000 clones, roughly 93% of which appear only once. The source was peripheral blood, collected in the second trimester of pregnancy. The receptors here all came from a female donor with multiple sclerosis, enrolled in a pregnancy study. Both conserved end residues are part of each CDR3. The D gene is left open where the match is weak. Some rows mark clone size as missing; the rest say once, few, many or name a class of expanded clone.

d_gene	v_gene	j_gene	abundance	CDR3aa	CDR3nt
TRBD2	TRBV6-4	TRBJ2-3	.	CASSDTSGGADTQYF	TGTGCCAGCAGTGACACTAGCGGGGGGGCAGATACGCAGTATTTT
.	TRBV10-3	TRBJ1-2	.	CAISSYTTDYGYTF	TGTGCCATCAGCTCTTATACGACAGATTATGGCTACACCTTC
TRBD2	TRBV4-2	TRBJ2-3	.	CASSQGVAGGSTDTQYF	TGTGCCAGCAGCCAGGGTGTAGCGGGGGGGAGCACAGATACGCAGTATTTT
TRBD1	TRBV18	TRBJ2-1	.	CASSPFRGRDRLNNEQFF	TGTGCCAGCTCACCTTTTAGGGGCCGGGACAGGCTAAACAATGAGCAGTTCTTC
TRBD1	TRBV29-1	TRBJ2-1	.	CSVRDRGPMTTYNEQFF	TGCAGCGTTCGGGACAGGGGCCCAATGACGACCTACAATGAGCAGTTCTTC
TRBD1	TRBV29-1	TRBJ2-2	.	CSVTGGTGELFF	TGCAGCGTAACAGGGGGGACCGGGGAGCTGTTTTTT
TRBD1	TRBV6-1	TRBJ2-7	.	CASSEWKTGAYEQYF	TGTGCCAGCAGTGAATGGAAGACAGGGGCCTACGAGCAGTACTTC
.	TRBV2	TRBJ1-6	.	CASKGIGDSPLHF	TGTGCCAGCAAGGGTATCGGGGATTCACCCCTCCACTTT
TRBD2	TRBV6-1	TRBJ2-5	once	CASSEQGGPGTSASETQYF	TGTGCCAGCAGTGAACAGGGGGGTCCCGGGACTAGCGCCTCTGAGACCCAGTACTTC
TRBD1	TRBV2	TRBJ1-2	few	CARKGALNYGYTF	TGTGCCAGAAAGGGGGCACTTAACTATGGCTACACCTTC
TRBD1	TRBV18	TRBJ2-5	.	CASSPTGEETQYF	TGTGCCAGCTCACCCACAGGGGAAGAGACCCAGTACTTC
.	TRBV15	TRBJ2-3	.	CATSRQPPGAVGTDTQYF	TGTGCCACCAGCAGGCAACCCCCCGGAGCGGTGGGCACAGATACGCAGTATTTT
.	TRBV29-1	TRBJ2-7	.	CSFTREAYEQYF	TGCAGCTTCACCAGGGAGGCCTACGAGCAGTACTTC
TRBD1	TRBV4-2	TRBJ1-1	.	CASSQVSGTDEAFF	TGTGCCAGCAGCCAAGTTTCGGGGACAGACGAGGCTTTCTTT
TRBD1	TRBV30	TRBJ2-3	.	CAWSATGADTQYF	TGTGCCTGGAGTGCGACAGGGGCAGATACGCAGTATTTT
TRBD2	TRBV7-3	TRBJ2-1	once	CASSPTGLAGGDEQFF	TGTGCCAGCAGCCCAACGGGACTAGCGGGTGGGGATGAGCAGTTCTTC
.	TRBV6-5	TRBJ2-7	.	CASSRQSSYEQYF	TGTGCCAGCAGTCGACAGAGCTCCTACGAGCAGTACTTC
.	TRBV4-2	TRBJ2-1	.	CASSQDGGADSYNEQFF	TGTGCCAGCAGCCAAGATGGAGGGGCCGATTCCTACAATGAGCAGTTCTTC
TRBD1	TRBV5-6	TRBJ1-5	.	CASSPGGSNQPQHF	TGTGCCAGCAGCCCAGGGGGGAGCAATCAGCCCCAGCATTTT
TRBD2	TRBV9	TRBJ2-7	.	CASSAGGSYEQYF	TGTGCCAGCAGCGCCGGGGGGTCCTACGAGCAGTACTTC
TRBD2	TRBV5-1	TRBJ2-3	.	CASSQTGTSAPDTQYF	TGCGCCAGCAGCCAAACCGGGACTAGCGCCCCAGATACGCAGTATTTT
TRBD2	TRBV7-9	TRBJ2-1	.	CASSPNLAGNEQFF	TGTGCCAGCAGCCCCAATCTAGCGGGCAATGAGCAGTTCTTC
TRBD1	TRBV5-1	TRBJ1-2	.	CASSLGAGGNYGYTF	TGCGCCAGCAGCTTGGGGGCAGGGGGGAACTATGGCTACACCTTC
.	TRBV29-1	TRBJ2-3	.	CSVEYPLGVDTQYF	TGCAGCGTTGAGTACCCCCTGGGAGTGGATACGCAGTATTTT
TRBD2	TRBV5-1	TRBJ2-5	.	CASSLEIAGGETQYF	TGCGCCAGCAGCTTGGAAATAGCGGGGGGAGAGACCCAGTACTTC
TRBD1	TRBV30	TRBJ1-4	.	CAWSPGTGDEKLFF	TGTGCCTGGAGTCCCGGGACAGGGGATGAAAAACTGTTTTTT
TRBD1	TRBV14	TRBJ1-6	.	CASSQGTGLFYSPLHF	TGTGCCAGCAGCCAAGGGACAGGGCTTTTTTATTCACCCCTCCACTTT
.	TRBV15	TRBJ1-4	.	CATSRGEGNEKLFF	TGTGCCACCAGCAGGGGGGAGGGTAATGAAAAACTGTTTTTT
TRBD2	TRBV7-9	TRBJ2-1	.	CASSLWEGFEQFF	TGTGCCAGCAGCTTATGGGAGGGGTTTGAGCAGTTCTTC
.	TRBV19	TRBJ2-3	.	CASSIWDWGERADTQYF	TGTGCCAGTAGTATCTGGGACTGGGGCGAACGGGCAGATACGCAGTATTTT
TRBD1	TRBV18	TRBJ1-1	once	CASSPTRQGVSGDTEAFF	TGTGCCAGCTCACCTACAAGACAGGGGGTATCCGGGGACACTGAAGCTTTCTTT
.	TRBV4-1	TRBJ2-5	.	CASSQVKLKETQYF	TGCGCCAGCAGCCAAGTTAAACTAAAAGAGACCCAGTACTTC
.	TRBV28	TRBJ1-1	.	CASSGQYTEAFF	TGTGCCAGCAGCGGACAGTACACTGAAGCTTTCTTT
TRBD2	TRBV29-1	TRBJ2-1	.	CSVEDMSTSGGIRLDNEQFF	TGCAGCGTTGAAGATATGTCGACTAGCGGGGGAATCAGGTTAGACAATGAGCAGTTCTTC
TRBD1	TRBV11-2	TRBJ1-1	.	CASSQSDRSDTEAFF	TGTGCCAGCAGCCAATCGGACAGGAGCGACACTGAAGCTTTCTTT
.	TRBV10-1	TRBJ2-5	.	CASEIPTGPSETQYF	TGCGCCAGCGAGATCCCGACAGGACCCTCGGAGACCCAGTACTTC
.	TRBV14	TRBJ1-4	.	CASSQDPRGVEKLFF	TGTGCCAGCAGCCAAGATCCCAGGGGCGTTGAAAAACTGTTTTTT
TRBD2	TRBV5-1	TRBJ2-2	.	CASRGTIYTGELFF	TGCGCCAGCAGGGGGACTATCTACACCGGGGAGCTGTTTTTT
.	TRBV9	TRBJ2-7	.	CASSAVGGAHEQYF	TGTGCCAGCAGCGCCGTAGGGGGGGCCCACGAGCAGTACTTC
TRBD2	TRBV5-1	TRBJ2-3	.	CASRDSGGDTQYF	TGCGCCAGCAGGGATAGCGGGGGGGATACGCAGTATTTT
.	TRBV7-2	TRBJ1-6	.	CASSAQGVSPLHF	TGTGCCAGCAGCGCACAGGGAGTATCACCCCTCCACTTT
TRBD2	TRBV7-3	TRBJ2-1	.	CASSLTSGGPNEQFF	TGTGCCAGCAGCTTAACCAGCGGGGGCCCCAATGAGCAGTTCTTC
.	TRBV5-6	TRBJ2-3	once	CASAPLRGQGLSGGGQYF	TGTGCCAGCGCCCCCCTCCGGGGCCAGGGGCTAAGCGGTGGCGGGCAGTATTTT
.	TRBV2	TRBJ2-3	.	CASPGRAGIDDTQYF	TGTGCCTCCCCAGGCCGGGCGGGGATAGATGATACGCAGTATTTT
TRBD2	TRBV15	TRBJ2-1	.	CATGLAGAYNEQFF	TGTGCCACCGGGCTAGCGGGGGCCTACAATGAGCAGTTCTTC
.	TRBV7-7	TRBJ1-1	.	CASSFSKNTEAFF	TGTGCTAGCAGCTTTAGTAAGAACACTGAAGCTTTCTTT
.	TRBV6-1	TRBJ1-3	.	CASSAAFSGNTIYF	TGTGCCAGCAGTGCCGCGTTCTCTGGAAACACCATATATTTT
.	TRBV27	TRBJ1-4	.	CATGWEGRANEKLFF	TGTGCCACCGGGTGGGAGGGGCGAGCTAATGAAAAACTGTTTTTT
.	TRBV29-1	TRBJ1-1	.	CRGGEAEAFF	TGCAGAGGGGGGGAAGCTGAAGCTTTCTTT
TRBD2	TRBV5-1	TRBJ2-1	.	CASSSRLAGDPNEQFF	TGCGCCAGCAGCTCCCGACTAGCGGGAGACCCAAATGAGCAGTTCTTC
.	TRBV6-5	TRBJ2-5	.	CASSPGLGAQETQYF	TGTGCCAGCAGTCCGGGCCTGGGGGCCCAAGAGACCCAGTACTTC
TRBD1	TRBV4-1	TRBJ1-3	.	CASSQATGTVNGNTIYF	TGCGCCAGCAGCCAAGCAACCGGGACAGTAAATGGAAACACCATATATTTT
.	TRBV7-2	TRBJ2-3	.	CASSLKLGVLYLQDTQYF	TGTGCCAGCAGCTTAAAATTAGGGGTACTGTATCTTCAAGATACGCAGTATTTT
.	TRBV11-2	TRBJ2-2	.	CASSLARGARTGELFF	TGTGCCAGCAGCTTGGCCCGGGGGGCTCGGACCGGGGAGCTGTTTTTT
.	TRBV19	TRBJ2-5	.	CASSMSVGSWGDETQYF	TGTGCCAGTAGTATGAGTGTAGGATCCTGGGGAGACGAGACCCAGTACTTC
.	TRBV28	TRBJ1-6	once	CASSSQGSGSPLHF	TGTGCCAGCAGCTCGCAGGGGTCAGGTTCACCCCTCCACTTT
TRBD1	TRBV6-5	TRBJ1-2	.	CASSPGTVIYGYTF	TGTGCCAGCAGTCCTGGGACAGTAATTTATGGCTACACCTTC